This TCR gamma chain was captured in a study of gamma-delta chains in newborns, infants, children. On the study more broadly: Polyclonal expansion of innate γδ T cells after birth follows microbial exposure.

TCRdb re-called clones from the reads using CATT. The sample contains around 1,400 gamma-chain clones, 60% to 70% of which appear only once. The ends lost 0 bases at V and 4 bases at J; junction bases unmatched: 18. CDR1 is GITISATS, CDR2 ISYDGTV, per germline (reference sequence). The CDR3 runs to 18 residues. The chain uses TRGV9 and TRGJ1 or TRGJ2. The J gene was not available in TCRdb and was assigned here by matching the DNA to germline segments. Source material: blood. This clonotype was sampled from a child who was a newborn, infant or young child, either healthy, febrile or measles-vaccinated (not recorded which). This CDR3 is CALWEVQIPPTGYYKKLF. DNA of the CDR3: TGTGCCTTGTGGGAGGTGCAAATTCCCCCGACTGGATATTATAAGAAACTCTTT.